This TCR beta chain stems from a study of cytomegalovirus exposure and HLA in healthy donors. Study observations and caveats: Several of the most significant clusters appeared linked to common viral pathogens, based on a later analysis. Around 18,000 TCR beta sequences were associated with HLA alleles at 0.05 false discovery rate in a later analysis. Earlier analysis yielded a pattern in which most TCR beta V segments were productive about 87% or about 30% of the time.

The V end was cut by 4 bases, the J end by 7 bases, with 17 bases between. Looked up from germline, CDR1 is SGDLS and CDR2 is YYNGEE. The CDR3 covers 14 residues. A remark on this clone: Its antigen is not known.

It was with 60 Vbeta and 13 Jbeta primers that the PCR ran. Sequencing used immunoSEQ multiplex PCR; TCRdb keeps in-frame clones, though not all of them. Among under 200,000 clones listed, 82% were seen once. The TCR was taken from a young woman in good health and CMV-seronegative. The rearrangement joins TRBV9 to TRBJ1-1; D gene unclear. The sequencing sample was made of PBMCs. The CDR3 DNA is TGTGCCAGCAGCCCACACGTAGACTTAGATGAAGCTTTCTTT. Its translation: CASSPHVDLDEAFF.